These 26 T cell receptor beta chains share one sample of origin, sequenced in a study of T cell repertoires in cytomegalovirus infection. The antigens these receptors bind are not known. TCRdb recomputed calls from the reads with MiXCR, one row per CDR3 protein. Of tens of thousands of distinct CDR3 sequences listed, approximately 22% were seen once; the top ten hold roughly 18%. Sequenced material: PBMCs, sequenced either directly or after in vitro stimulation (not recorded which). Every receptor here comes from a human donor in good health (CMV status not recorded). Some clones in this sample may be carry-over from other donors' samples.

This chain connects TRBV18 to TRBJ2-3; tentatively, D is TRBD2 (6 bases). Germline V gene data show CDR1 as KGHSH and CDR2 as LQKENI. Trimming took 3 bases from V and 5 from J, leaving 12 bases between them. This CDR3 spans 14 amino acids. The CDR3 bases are TGTGCCAGCTCACCGGCTAGCGCAGGAGATACGCAGTATTTT. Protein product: CASSPASAGDTQYF. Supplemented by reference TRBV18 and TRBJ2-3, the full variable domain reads NAGVMQNPRHLVRRRGQEARLRCSPMKGHSHVYWYRQLPEEGLKFMVYLQKENIIDESGMPKERFSAEFPKEGPSILRIQQVVRGDSAAYFCASSPASAGDTQYFGPGTRLTVL.

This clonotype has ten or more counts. CDR3: CASMPGVSAEQFF. DNA of the CDR3: TGTGCCAGCATGCCGGGAGTAAGCGCTGAGCAGTTCTTC. This chain joins TRBV12-3 or TRBV12-4 and TRBJ2-1; the D gene is possibly TRBD2 (6 bases). The CDR3 is 13 amino acids. V was clipped by 7 bases and J by 9 bases, with 16 bases between them.

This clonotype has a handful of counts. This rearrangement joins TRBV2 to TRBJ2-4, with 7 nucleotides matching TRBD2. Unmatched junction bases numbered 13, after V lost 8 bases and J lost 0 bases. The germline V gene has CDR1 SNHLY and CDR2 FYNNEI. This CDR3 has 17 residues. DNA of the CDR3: TGTGCCAGCTTGCTAGCGGAGAGAACACTAGCCAAAAACATTCAGTACTTC. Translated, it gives CASLLAERTLAKNIQYF.

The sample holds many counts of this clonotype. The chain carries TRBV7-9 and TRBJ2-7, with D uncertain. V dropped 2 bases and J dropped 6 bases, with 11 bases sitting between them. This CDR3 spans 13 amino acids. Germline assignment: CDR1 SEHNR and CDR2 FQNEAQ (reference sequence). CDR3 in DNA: TGTGCCAGCAGCTTACGGGCCTCGGGCGAGCAGTACTTC. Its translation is CASSLRASGEQYF.

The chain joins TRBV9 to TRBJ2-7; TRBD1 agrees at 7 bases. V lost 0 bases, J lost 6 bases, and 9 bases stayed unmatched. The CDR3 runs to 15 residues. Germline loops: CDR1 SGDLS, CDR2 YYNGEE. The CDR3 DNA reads TGTGCCAGCAGCGTAGGTATCCCGACAGGGAGCGAGCAGTACTTC. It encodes CASSVGIPTGSEQYF.

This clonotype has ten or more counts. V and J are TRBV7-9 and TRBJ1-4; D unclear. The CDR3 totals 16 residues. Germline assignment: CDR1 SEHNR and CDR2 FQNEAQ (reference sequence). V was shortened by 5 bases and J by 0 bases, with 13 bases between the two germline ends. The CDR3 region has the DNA TGTGCCAGCAGCCGCCACGGTGATGCAACTAATGAAAAACTGTTTTTT. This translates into CASSRHGDATNEKLFF.

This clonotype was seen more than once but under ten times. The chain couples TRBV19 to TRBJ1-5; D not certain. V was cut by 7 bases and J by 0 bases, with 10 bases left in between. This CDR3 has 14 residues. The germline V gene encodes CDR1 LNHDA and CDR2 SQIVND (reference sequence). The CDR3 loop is CASKGGYSNQPQHF. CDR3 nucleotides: TGTGCCAGTAAGGGCGGGTATAGCAATCAGCCCCAGCATTTT.

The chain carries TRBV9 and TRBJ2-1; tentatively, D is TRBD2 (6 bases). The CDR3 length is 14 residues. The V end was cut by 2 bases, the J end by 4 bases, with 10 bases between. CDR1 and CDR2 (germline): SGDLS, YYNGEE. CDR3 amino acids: CASSVGGEYNEQFF. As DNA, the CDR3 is TGTGCCAGCAGCGTGGGAGGTGAATACAATGAGCAGTTCTTC.

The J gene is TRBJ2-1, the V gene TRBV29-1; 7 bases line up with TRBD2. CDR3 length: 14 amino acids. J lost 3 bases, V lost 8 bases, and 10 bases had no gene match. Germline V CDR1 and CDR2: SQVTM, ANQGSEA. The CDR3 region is CSTGRAGLYNEQFF. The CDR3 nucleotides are TGCAGCACGGGCCGAGCGGGGCTCTACAATGAGCAGTTCTTC.

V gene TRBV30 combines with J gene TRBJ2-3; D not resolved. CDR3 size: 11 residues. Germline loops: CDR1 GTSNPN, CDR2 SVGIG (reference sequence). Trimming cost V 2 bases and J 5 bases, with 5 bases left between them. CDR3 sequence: CAWSWGDTQYF. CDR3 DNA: TGTGCCTGGAGTTGGGGAGATACGCAGTATTTT.

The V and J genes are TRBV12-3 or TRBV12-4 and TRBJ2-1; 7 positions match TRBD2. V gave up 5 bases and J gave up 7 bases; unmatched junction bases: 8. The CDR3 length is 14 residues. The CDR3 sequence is CASSGLGRKNEQFF. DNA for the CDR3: TGTGCCAGCAGTGGACTAGGTCGTAAGAATGAGCAGTTCTTC.

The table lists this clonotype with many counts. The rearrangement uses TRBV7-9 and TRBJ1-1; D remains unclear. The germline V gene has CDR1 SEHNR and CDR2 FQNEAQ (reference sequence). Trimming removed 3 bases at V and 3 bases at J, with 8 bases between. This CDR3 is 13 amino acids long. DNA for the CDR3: TGTGCCAGCAGCTTCGGTGGGGACACTGAAGCTTTCTTT. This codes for CASSFGGDTEAFF. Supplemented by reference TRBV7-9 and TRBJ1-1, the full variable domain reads DTGVSQNPRHKITKRGQNVTFRCDPISEHNRLYWYRQTLGQGPEFLTYFQNEAQLEKSRLLSDRFSAERPKGSFSTLEIQRTEQGDSAMYLCASSFGGDTEAFFGQGTRLTVV.

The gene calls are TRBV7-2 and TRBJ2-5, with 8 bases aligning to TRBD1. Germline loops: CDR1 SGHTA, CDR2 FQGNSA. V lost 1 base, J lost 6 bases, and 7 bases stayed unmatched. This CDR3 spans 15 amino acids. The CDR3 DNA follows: TGTGCCAGCAGCTTAGAAGGACAGGGTAGGAAGACCCAGTACTTC. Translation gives CASSLEGQGRKTQYF.

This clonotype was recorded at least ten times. The CDR3 here is CASSRRGGLNTEAFF. CDR3 nucleotides: TGTGCCAGCAGCCGAAGGGGGGGGCTGAACACTGAAGCTTTCTTT. V and J are TRBV7-2 and TRBJ1-1; the D gene is possibly TRBD1 (6 bases). Germline-derived CDR1 and CDR2 are SGHTA and FQGNSA. Between the trimmed V and J ends, which lost 5 bases and 0 bases, there was a span of 13 bases. The CDR3 is made up of 15 amino acids.

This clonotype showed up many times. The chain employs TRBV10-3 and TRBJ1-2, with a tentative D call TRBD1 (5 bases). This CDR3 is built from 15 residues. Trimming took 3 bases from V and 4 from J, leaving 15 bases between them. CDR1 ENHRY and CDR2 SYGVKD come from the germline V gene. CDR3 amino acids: CAISDPSGQLYGYTF. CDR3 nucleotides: TGTGCCATCAGTGATCCTTCCGGACAACTCTATGGCTACACCTTC.

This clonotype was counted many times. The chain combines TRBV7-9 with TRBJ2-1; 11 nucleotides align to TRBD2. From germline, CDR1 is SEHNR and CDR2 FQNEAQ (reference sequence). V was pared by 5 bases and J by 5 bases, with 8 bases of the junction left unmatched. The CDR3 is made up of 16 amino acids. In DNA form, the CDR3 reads TGTGCCAGCAGCCCAGTAGCGGGAGGGGGCAACAATGAGCAGTTCTTC. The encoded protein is CASSPVAGGGNNEQFF. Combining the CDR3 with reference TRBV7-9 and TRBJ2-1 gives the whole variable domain DTGVSQNPRHKITKRGQNVTFRCDPISEHNRLYWYRQTLGQGPEFLTYFQNEAQLEKSRLLSDRFSAERPKGSFSTLEIQRTEQGDSAMYLCASSPVAGGGNNEQFFGPGTRLTVL.

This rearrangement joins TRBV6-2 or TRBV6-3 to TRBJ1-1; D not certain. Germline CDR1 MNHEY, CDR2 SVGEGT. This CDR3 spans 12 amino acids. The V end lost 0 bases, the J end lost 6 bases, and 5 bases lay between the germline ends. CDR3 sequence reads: CASSYSGAEAFF. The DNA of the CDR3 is TGTGCCAGCAGTTACTCTGGGGCTGAAGCTTTCTTT.

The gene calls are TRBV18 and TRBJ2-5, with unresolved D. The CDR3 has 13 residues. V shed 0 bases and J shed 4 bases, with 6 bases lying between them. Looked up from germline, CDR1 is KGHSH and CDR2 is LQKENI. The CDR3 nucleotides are TGTGCCAGCTCACCACCGTATGGAGAGACCCAGTACTTC. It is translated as CASSPPYGETQYF. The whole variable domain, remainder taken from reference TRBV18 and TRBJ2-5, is NAGVMQNPRHLVRRRGQEARLRCSPMKGHSHVYWYRQLPEEGLKFMVYLQKENIIDESGMPKERFSAEFPKEGPSILRIQQVVRGDSAAYFCASSPPYGETQYFGPGTRLLVL.

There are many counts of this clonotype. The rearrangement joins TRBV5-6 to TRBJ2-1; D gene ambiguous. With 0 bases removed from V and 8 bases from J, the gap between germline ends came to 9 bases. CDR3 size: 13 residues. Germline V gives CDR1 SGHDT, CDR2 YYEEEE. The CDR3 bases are TGTGCCAGCAGCTTGGTCCGAGGCGATGAGCAGTTCTTC. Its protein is CASSLVRGDEQFF.

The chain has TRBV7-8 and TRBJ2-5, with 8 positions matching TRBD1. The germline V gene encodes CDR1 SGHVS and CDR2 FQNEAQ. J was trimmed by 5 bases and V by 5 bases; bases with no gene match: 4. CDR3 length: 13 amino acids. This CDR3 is CASSGGQDETQYF. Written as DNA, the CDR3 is TGTGCCAGCAGCGGGGGACAGGATGAGACCCAGTACTTC.

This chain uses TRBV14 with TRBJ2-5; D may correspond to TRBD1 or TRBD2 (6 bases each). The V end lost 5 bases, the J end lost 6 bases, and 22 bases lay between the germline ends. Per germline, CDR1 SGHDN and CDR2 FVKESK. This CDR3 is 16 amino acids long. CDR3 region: CASSIPGPWGAKTQYF. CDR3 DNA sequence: TGTGCCAGCAGCATACCGGGCCCATGGGGGGCAAAGACCCAGTACTTC.

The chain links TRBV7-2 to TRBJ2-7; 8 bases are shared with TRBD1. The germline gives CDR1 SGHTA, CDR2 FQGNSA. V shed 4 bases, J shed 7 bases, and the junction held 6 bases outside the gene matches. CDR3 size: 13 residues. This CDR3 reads CASSSWTGREQYF. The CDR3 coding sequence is TGTGCCAGCAGCTCTTGGACAGGGAGAGAGCAGTACTTC.

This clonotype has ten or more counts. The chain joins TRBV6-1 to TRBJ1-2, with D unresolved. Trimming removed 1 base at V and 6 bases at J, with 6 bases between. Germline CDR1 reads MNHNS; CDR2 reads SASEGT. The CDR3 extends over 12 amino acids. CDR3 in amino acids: CASSEGIDGYTF. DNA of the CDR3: TGTGCCAGCAGTGAAGGGATAGATGGCTACACCTTC.

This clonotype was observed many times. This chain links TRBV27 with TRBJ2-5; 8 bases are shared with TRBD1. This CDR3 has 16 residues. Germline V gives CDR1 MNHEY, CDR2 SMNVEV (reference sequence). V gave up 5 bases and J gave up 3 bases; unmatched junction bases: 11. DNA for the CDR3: TGTGCCAGCAGTCCTCGCAGGGGGCCGGGTAAAGAGACCCAGTACTTC. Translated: CASSPRRGPGKETQYF.

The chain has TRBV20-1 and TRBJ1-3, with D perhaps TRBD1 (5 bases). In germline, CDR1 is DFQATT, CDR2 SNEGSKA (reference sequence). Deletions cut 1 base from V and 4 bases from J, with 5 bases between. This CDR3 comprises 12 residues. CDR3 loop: CSARAGGNTIYF. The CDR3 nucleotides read TGCAGTGCTAGAGCAGGGGGAAACACCATATATTTT.

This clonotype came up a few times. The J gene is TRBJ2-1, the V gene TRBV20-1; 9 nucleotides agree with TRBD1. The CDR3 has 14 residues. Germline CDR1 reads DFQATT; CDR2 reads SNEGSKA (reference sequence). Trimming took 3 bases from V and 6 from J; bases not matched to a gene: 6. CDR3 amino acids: CSASWGTGFNEQFF. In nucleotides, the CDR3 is TGCAGTGCTAGTTGGGGGACAGGGTTCAATGAGCAGTTCTTC.